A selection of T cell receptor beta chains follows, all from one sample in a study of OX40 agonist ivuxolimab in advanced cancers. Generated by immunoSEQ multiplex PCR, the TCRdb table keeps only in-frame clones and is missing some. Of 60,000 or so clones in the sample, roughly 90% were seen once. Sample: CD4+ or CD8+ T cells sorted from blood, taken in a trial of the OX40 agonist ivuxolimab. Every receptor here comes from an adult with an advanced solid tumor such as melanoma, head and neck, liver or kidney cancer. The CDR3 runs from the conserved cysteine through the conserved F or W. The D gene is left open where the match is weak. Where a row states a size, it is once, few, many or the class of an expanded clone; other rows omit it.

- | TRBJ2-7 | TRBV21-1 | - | CASSPNPGQTYEQYF | TGTGCCAGCAGCCCAAACCCGGGACAAACCTACGAGCAGTACTTC
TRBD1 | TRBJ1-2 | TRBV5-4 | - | CASSLVGTVRGYTF | TGTGCCAGCAGCTTGGTGGGGACAGTCCGCGGCTACACCTTC
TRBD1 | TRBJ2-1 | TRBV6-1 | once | CASRGQGAYNEQFF | TGTGCCAGCAGGGGACAGGGGGCCTACAATGAGCAGTTCTTC
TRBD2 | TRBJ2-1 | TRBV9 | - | CASSVSLTSGASYNEQFF | TGTGCCAGCAGCGTATCCCTGACTAGCGGAGCATCCTACAATGAGCAGTTCTTC
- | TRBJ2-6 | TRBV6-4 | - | CASSDSSRQSGANVLTF | TGTGCCAGCAGTGACTCGAGCCGTCAGTCTGGGGCCAACGTCCTGACTTTC
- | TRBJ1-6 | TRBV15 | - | CATSKAVGMDSPLHF | TGTGCCACCAGCAAAGCAGTGGGAATGGATTCACCCCTCCACTTT
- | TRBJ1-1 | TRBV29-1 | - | CSVEKGGGAEAFF | TGCAGCGTTGAAAAGGGGGGTGGTGCTGAAGCTTTCTTT
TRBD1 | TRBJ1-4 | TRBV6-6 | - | CASSPPGQGYEKLFF | TGTGCCAGCAGTCCACCGGGACAGGGGTACGAAAAACTGTTTTTT
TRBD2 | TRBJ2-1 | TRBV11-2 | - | CASSLGGLAALREQFF | TGTGCCAGCAGCTTAGGAGGACTAGCGGCCCTTCGGGAGCAGTTCTTC
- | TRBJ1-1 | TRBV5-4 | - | CASSASWGPNTEAFF | TGTGCCAGCAGCGCAAGTTGGGGGCCGAACACTGAAGCTTTCTTT
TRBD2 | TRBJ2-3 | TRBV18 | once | CASSPGLAGGLRIDTQYF | TGTGCCAGCTCACCAGGACTAGCGGGGGGGCTCCGCATAGATACGCAGTATTTT
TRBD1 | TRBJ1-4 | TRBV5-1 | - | CASSLRDSIATNEKLFF | TGCGCCAGCAGCTTGAGGGACAGCATTGCAACTAATGAAAAACTGTTTTTT
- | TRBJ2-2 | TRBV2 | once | CASSTRVSGELFF | TGTGCCAGCAGTACCAGGGTATCCGGGGAGCTGTTTTTT
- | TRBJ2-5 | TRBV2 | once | CASSDRIEETQYF | TGTGCCAGCTCCGACAGGATTGAAGAGACCCAGTACTTC
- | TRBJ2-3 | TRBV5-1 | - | CASSLVGTSTDTQYF | TGCGCCAGCAGCTTGGTGGGCACTAGCACAGATACGCAGTATTTT
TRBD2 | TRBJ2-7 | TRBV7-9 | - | CASSRLANSYEQYF | TGTGCCAGCAGCAGACTAGCGAATTCCTACGAGCAGTACTTC
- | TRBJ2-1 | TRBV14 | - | CASSRPPVGEQFF | TGTGCCAGCAGCCGCCCACCCGTTGGCGAGCAGTTCTTC
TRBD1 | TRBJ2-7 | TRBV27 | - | CASSLSTGTGNSYEQYF | TGTGCCAGCAGTTTATCGACCGGGACAGGGAACTCCTACGAGCAGTACTTC
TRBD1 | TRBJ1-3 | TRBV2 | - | CASSTRQGEDTIYF | TGTGCCAGCAGTACCAGACAGGGGGAAGACACCATATATTTT
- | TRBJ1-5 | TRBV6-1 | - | CASSEQGVGNQPQHF | TGTGCCAGCAGTGAACAGGGTGTCGGCAATCAGCCCCAGCATTTT
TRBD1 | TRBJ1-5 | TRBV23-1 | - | CPARSGTGAQPQHF | TGCCCCGCCCGTTCCGGGACAGGGGCACAGCCCCAGCATTTT
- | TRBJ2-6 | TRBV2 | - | CASSEGPGANVLTF | TGTGCCAGCAGTGAAGGGCCTGGGGCCAACGTCCTGACTTTC
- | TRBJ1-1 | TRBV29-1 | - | CSVLRGRGNTEAFF | TGCAGCGTTCTTAGGGGCAGGGGGAACACTGAAGCTTTCTTT
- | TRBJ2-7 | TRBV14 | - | CASSPSRVDEQYF | TGTGCCAGCAGCCCTAGCAGGGTCGACGAGCAGTACTTC
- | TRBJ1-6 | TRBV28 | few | CAIKRNSLGPPLHF | TGTGCAATCAAGAGAAATTCCCTGGGTCCACCCCTCCACTTT
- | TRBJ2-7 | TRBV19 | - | CASSIYSAPIYEQYF | TGTGCCAGTAGTATTTACAGCGCACCCATCTACGAGCAGTACTTC
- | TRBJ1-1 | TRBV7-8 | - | CASSFQGEGGTEAFF | TGTGCCAGCAGTTTCCAGGGCGAGGGAGGCACTGAAGCTTTCTTT
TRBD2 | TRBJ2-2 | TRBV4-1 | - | CAHREGANTGELFF | TGCGCCCATAGGGAGGGAGCGAACACCGGGGAGCTGTTTTTT
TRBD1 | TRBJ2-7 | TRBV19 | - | CASSIHLGTERTYEQYF | TGTGCCAGTAGTATACACCTCGGGACAGAACGAACCTACGAGCAGTACTTC
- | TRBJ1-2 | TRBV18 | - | CASSVRDTDGYTF | TGTGCCAGCTCGGTCCGGGACACGGACGGCTACACCTTC
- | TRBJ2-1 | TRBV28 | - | CASSSPDRKYNEQFF | TGTGCCAGCAGTTCCCCGGACAGAAAATACAATGAGCAGTTCTTC
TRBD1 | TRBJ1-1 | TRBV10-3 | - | CAISAPDRGPAEAFF | TGTGCCATCAGTGCCCCAGACAGGGGGCCCGCTGAAGCTTTCTTT
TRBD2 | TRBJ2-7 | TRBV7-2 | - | CASSLDWAGGSYEQYF | TGTGCCAGCAGCTTAGATTGGGCGGGGGGTTCCTACGAGCAGTACTTC
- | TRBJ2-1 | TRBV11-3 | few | CASSYGGEQFF | TGTGCCAGCAGCTATGGTGGGGAGCAGTTCTTC
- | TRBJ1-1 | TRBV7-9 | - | CASSRGGNTEAFF | TGTGCCAGCTCCCGGGGGGGAAACACTGAAGCTTTCTTT
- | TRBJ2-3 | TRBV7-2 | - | CASSPGHPPDTQYF | TGTGCCAGCAGCCCGGGACACCCACCCGATACGCAGTATTTT
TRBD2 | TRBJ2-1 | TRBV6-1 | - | CASSEERGHAGARGNEQFF | TGTGCCAGCAGTGAAGAGCGGGGCCACGCTGGGGCTCGTGGAAATGAGCAGTTCTTC
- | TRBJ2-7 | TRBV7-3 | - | CASSPGRAFLYEQYF | TGTGCCAGCAGCCCCGGCAGGGCGTTCTTGTACGAGCAGTACTTC
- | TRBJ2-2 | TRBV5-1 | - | CASKVGPSNTGELFF | TGCGCCAGCAAAGTGGGGCCGTCGAACACCGGGGAGCTGTTTTTT
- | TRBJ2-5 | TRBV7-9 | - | CASSLRSAEETQYF | TGTGCCAGCAGCCTCCGGTCAGCGGAAGAGACCCAGTACTTC
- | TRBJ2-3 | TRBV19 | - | CASSIEGDLTDTQYF | TGTGCCAGTAGTATAGAAGGGGACCTCACAGATACGCAGTATTTT